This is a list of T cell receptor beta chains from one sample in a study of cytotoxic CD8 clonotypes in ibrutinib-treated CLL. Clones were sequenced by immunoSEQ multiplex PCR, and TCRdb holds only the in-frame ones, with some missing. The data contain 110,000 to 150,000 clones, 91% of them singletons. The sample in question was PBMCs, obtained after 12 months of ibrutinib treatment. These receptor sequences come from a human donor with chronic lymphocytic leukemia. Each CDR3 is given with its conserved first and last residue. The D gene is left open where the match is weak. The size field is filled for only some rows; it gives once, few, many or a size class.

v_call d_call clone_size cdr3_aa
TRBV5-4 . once CASSLGGSTAYEQYF
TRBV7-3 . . CASSLRPGPGGTDTQYF
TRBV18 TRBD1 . CASSISGTGMFGNTIYF
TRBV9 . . CASSVAQDSYEQYF
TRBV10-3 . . CATGDPVAEQYF
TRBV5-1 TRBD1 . CASSLGTGDFYNEQFF
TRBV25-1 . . CASSEPDGGPQHF
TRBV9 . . CASSVVTEAFF
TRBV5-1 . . CASRSRKNTGELFF
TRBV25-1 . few CASSDTGSNGQPQHF
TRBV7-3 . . CASSLTAGLSGANVLTF
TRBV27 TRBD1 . CASSQSRTGRTGELFF
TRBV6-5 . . CASSFDLWEQFF
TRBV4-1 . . CASSHHGHGDNTEAFF
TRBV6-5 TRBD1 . CASSPGGGQPQHF
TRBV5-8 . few CASSLFRGAGANVLTF
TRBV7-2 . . CASSVNGGSVPYGYTF
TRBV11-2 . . CASTSTGNYGYTF
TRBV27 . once CASTSLLAGANVLTF
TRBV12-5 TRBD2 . CASGFPSGKWNEQFF
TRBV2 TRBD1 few CASRTGEGYTF
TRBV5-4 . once CASSSPTTPMNTEAFF
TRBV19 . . CASSFLLKQETQYF
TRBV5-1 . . CASSLGDPATNIQYF
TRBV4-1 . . CASSQEGHEQFF
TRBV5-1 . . CASTRTENTGELFF
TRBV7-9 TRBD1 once CASSAASGTDEKLFF
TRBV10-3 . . CAIRETQTNEKLFF
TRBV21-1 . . CASIKIPLTGTVYNEQFF
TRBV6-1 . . CASSLYSGPTYEQYF
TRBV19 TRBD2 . CASSPGGTGYEQYF
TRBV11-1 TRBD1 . CASSVDRGSYNEQFF
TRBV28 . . CASRGNQPQHF
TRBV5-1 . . CASSLGGFQGEPQHF
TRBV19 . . CASSVGREPQHF
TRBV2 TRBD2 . CASTAGGGFYEQYF
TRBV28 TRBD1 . CASRDRGQADTQYF
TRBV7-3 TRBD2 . CASSFGLAGVGEQYF
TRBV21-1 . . CASSKDFYPGYNEQFF
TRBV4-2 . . CASSQGSGTLDGAQYF
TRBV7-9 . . CASIYNIWTTHRTDTQYF
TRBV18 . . CASSPLATKNIQYF
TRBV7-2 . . CASSLAVSNQPQHF
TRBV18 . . CASSSDGPNTEAFF
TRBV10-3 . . CAISESNPGTYGYTF
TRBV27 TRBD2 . CASSFMSSGRASSYEQYF
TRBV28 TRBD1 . CASGSGTGASRQYF